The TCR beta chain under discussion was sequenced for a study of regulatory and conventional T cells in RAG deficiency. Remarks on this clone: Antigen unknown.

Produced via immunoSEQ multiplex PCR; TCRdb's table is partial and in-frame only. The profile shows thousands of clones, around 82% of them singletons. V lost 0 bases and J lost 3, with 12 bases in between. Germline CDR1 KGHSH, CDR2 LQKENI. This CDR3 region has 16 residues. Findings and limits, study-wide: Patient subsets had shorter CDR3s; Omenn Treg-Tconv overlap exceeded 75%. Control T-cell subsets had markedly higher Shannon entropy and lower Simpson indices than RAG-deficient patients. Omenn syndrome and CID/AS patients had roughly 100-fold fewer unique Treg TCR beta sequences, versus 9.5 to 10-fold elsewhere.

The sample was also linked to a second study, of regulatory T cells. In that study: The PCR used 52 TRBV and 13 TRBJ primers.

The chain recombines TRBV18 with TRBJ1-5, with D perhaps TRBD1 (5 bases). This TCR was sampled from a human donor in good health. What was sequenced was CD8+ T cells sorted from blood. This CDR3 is CASSPPSGTPNQPQHF. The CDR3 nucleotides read TGTGCCAGCTCACCACCATCCGGGACCCCCAATCAGCCCCAGCATTTT. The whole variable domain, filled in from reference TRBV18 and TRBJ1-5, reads NAGVMQNPRHLVRRRGQEARLRCSPMKGHSHVYWYRQLPEEGLKFMVYLQKENIIDESGMPKERFSAEFPKEGPSILRIQQVVRGDSAAYFCASSPPSGTPNQPQHFGDGTRLSIL.